Following are 18 T cell receptor beta chains from one sample sequenced in a study of cytomegalovirus exposure and HLA in healthy donors. The PCR was carried out with 60 Vbeta primers and 13 Jbeta primers. Profiled with immunoSEQ multiplex PCR; TCRdb holds only in-frame clones, not every one. The sample lists roughly 250,000 clones, 80% to 90% seen once, with about 2% in the top ten. Input material: PBMCs. The receptors derive from a woman aged 40 to 50 in good health and CMV-seropositive.

This clone was counted only a few times. V gene TRBV28 combines with J gene TRBJ1-1, with D perhaps matching TRBD1 (6 bases). Germline CDR1 MDHEN, CDR2 SYDVKM. V was cut by 6 bases and J by 9 bases, with 17 bases left in between. The CDR3 has 13 residues. The CDR3 nucleotides are TGTGCCAGCAGAACCACTTCACAGGGACAAGCTTTCTTT. This codes for CASRTTSQGQAFF.

DNA of the CDR3: TGCGCCAGCAGCGGACAGGGGAACACTGAAGCTTTCTTT. It translates to CASSGQGNTEAFF. The chain combines TRBV5-1 with TRBJ1-1; 8 nucleotides agree with TRBD1. The V gene end was trimmed by 4 bases and the J gene end by 1 base; junction bases not matched to a gene: 0. From germline, CDR1 is SGHRS and CDR2 YFSETQ. The CDR3 is made up of 13 amino acids.

The gene calls are TRBV28 and TRBJ2-5; 11 bases agree with TRBD2. The ends lost 4 bases at V and 3 bases at J; junction bases unmatched: 7. The CDR3 contains 16 residues. CDR1 MDHEN and CDR2 SYDVKM come from the germline V gene. Written as DNA, the CDR3 is TGTGCCAGCAGTTCGCCCGGGACTAGCGGAAAAGAGACCCAGTACTTC. This translates into CASSSPGTSGKETQYF.

The chain recombines TRBV11-2 with TRBJ1-1, with 7 bases lining up with TRBD1. V shed 3 bases, J shed 0 bases, and the junction held 7 bases outside the gene matches. The CDR3 covers 16 residues. Germline V CDR1 and CDR2: SGHAT, FQNNGV. The CDR3 DNA sequence: TGTGCCAGCAGCTTGGGACAGAGAATCATGAACACTGAAGCTTTCTTT. It translates to CASSLGQRIMNTEAFF.

This chain links TRBV19 with TRBJ1-3; D not certain. In germline, CDR1 is LNHDA, CDR2 SQIVND (reference sequence). The CDR3 sequence is 15 residues long. V dropped 5 bases and J dropped 2 bases, with 13 bases sitting between them. CDR3 coding DNA: TGTGCCAGTAGTTTGGGCCAGTCTACTGGAAACACCATATATTTT. It is translated as CASSLGQSTGNTIYF.

The sample holds one count of this clone. V usage is TRBV5-1 and J usage is TRBJ1-1; D gene ambiguous. Trimming left V 0 bases short and J 1 base short, with 13 bases between. Germline loops: CDR1 SGHRS, CDR2 YFSETQ. This CDR3 is built from 16 residues. In DNA form, the CDR3 reads TGCGCCAGCAGCTTGGGGTGGTGGGAGGCGAACACTGAAGCTTTCTTT. It codes for CASSLGWWEANTEAFF.

The V and J genes are TRBV13 and TRBJ2-1, with TRBD2 matching 7 bases. After removal of 5 bases from V and 3 bases from J, the junction contained 22 bases not matched to a gene. The CDR3 sequence is 20 residues long. From germline, CDR1 is PRHDT and CDR2 FYEKMQ (reference sequence). The CDR3 spells CASSRGGGSGPPRVYNEQFF. The CDR3 DNA reads TGTGCCAGCAGCCGAGGCGGAGGTAGCGGGCCCCCTCGCGTCTACAATGAGCAGTTCTTC.

This clone appeared a few times. The genes are TRBV7-6 and TRBJ2-1; TRBD2 agrees at 9 bases. The CDR3 is 15 residues long. The V gene's germline CDR1 is SGHVS and CDR2 FNYEAQ. With 3 bases clipped from V and 7 bases from J, the junction kept 7 bases outside the gene matches. The CDR3 sequence: CASSLVRTSVNEQFF. CDR3 DNA: TGTGCCAGCAGCTTGGTTAGGACTAGCGTAAATGAGCAGTTCTTC.

The chain couples TRBV27 to TRBJ2-7; 12 bases are a match to TRBD2. This CDR3 spans 18 amino acids. With 5 bases clipped from V and 2 bases from J, the junction kept 13 bases outside the gene matches. CDR1 and CDR2 from the germline V gene are MNHEY and SMNVEV (reference sequence). This CDR3 reads CASSPGGLRLAGAYEQYF. Written as DNA, the CDR3 is TGTGCCAGCAGTCCAGGGGGTCTTCGACTAGCGGGGGCCTACGAGCAGTACTTC.

This clone was detected only a few times. The chain uses TRBV19 and TRBJ1-2; D gene unclear. Trimming removed 3 bases from V and 4 bases from J, with 18 bases in between. This CDR3 contains 16 residues. Per the germline V gene, CDR1 is LNHDA and CDR2 is SQIVND (reference sequence). In DNA, the CDR3 is TGTGCCAGTAGTATGCCAACGGCGGTCCAACGCTATGGCTACACCTTC. It translates to CASSMPTAVQRYGYTF.

This clone was seen a handful of times. This chain connects TRBV7-2 to TRBJ2-5; TRBD2 agrees at 8 bases. Germline values: CDR1 SGHTA, CDR2 FQGNSA. Unmatched junction bases numbered 5, after V lost 0 bases and J lost 5 bases. There are 15 residues in the CDR3. The CDR3 coding sequence is TGTGCCAGCAGCTTAGCGGGCGGGAGGACGGAGACCCAGTACTTC. Protein sequence: CASSLAGGRTETQYF.

The chain joins TRBV6-1 to TRBJ1-5; D possibly corresponds to TRBD1 (6 bases). The ends were cut back, 4 bases at V and 7 bases at J, with 20 bases in the middle. Germline V gene sequence: CDR1 MNHNS, CDR2 SASEGT. This CDR3 has 16 residues. The CDR3 protein is CASSGPGHLVGQPQHF. The CDR3 bases are TGTGCCAGCAGTGGCCCGGGACACCTCGTCGGGCAGCCCCAGCATTTT.

J is TRBJ1-1 and V is TRBV28; possible D gene TRBD1, 6 bases. This CDR3 has 13 residues. Germline V CDR1 and CDR2: MDHEN, SYDVKM. Between the trimmed V and J ends, which lost 6 bases and 7 bases, there was a span of 15 bases. The CDR3 DNA follows: TGTGCCAGCAGCCCCAGGACAGACTATGAAGCTTTCTTT. It encodes CASSPRTDYEAFF.

This chain joins TRBV9 and TRBJ2-5, with 11 bases aligning to TRBD2. The V segment lost 3 bases and the J segment 2 bases; nucleotides outside the gene matches: 3. The CDR3 sequence is 15 residues long. Looked up from germline, CDR1 is SGDLS and CDR2 is YYNGEE. This CDR3 reads CASSEGLAAQETQYF. The DNA of the CDR3 is TGTGCCAGCAGCGAGGGACTAGCGGCTCAAGAGACCCAGTACTTC.

The rearrangement links TRBV19 to TRBJ1-1; D remains unclear. The length of the CDR3 is 14 residues. The V gene's germline CDR1 is LNHDA and CDR2 SQIVND (reference sequence). Trimming shortened V by 9 bases and J by 5 bases, and 19 bases separated the two germline ends. CDR3 coding DNA: TGTGCCAGCACTATTTTCGGGTCTGGGACTGAAGCTTTCTTT. Residues: CASTIFGSGTEAFF. Combining the CDR3 with reference TRBV19 and TRBJ1-1 gives the whole variable domain DGGITQSPKYLFRKEGQNVTLSCEQNLNHDAMYWYRQDPGQGLRLIYYSQIVNDFQKGDIAEGYSVSREKKESFPLTVTSAQKNPTAFYLCASTIFGSGTEAFFGQGTRLTVV.

The chain uses TRBV5-1 and TRBJ2-5; 8 bases are a match to TRBD1. The CDR3 runs 15 residues. V lost 3 bases, J lost 1 base, and 5 bases stayed unmatched. The V gene's germline CDR1 is SGHRS and CDR2 YFSETQ. Here the CDR3 reads CASSWKTGGQETQYF. The CDR3 DNA follows: TGCGCCAGCAGCTGGAAAACAGGGGGCCAAGAGACCCAGTACTTC. Based on the CDR3 plus reference TRBV5-1 and TRBJ2-5, the full variable domain is KAGVTQTPRYLIKTRGQQVTLSCSPISGHRSVSWYQQTPGQGLQFLFEYFSETQRNKGNFPGRFSGRQFSNSRSEMNVSTLELGDSALYLCASSWKTGGQETQYFGPGTRLLVL.

Turning to this clone: Distinct nucleotide sequences in the sample also encode this CDR3. The chain couples TRBV5-6 to TRBJ1-6; no definite D call. Trimming stripped 2 bases from V and 6 bases from J, with 9 bases between. The CDR3 length is 14 residues. Germline V gene lookup returns CDR1 SGHDT and CDR2 YYEEEE. CDR3 bases: TGTGCCAGCAGCTTTCGGGAGAGTAATTCACCCCTCCACTTT. This encodes CASSFRESNSPLHF.

The chain carries TRBV11-2 and TRBJ2-5; 8 bases line up with TRBD2. Germline CDR1 and CDR2: SGHAT and FQNNGV. The trim removed 1 base at V and 1 base at J, leaving 5 bases unmatched. This CDR3 has 16 residues. The CDR3, as DNA: TGTGCCAGCAGCTTAGTGCCGGGAGGGGTCCAAGAGACCCAGTACTTC. Translating gives CASSLVPGGVQETQYF.